This T cell receptor (beta chain) was identified in a study of shared clonotypes between healthy human individuals. On the study more broadly: Contributing individuals were two females and a few males aged 18 to 49.

As regards this clone: The antigen is not known.

General observations from the study: All-four-donor shared clonotypes had higher generation probabilities than non-shared clonotypes did. Researchers found naive subsets generally carried larger estimated richness than memory subsets. In four donors, around 4.5% of naive CD4 clonotypes appeared in common.

Here immunoSEQ multiplex PCR was the method, and the copy in TCRdb shows in-frame clones only, minus some. The sample holds about 2,500,000 clones; roughly nine tenths are singletons and the top ten take around 0.14%. V was cut by 2 bases and J by 5 bases, with 12 bases left in between. Germline CDR1 is SNHLY and CDR2 is FYNNEI. There are 14 residues in the CDR3. The chain couples TRBV2 to TRBJ1-2; D not certain. Sequenced input: naive CD4+ T cells sorted from blood. Subset noted: CD45RA+ positively selected. The receptor comes from a man aged 18-30 years in good health. The CDR3 loop is CASSENAALYGYTF. In DNA, the CDR3 is TGTGCCAGCAGTGAAAATGCAGCTCTGTATGGCTACACCTTC.